This T cell receptor beta chain came from a study of blood T cell repertoires in COVID-19. Germline V gives CDR1 SGDLS, CDR2 YYNGEE. The CDR3 totals 13 residues. Trimming removed 1 base from V and 3 bases from J, with 7 bases in between. Profiling relied on immunoSEQ multiplex PCR, and the TCRdb table lists in-frame clones only, not all of them. The sample comprises approximately 130,000 clones, roughly four fifths of which are singletons, and 15% to 20% rests with the top ten. The sequenced material came from PBMCs or T cells enriched from blood (not recorded which). The TCR originated in a man aged 25-45 years who had recovered from COVID-19. This sequence joins TRBV9 and TRBJ2-5; D remains unclear. DNA for the CDR3: TGTGCCAGCAGCGTAAGCGCCAAAGAGACCCAGTACTTC. Translation gives CASSVSAKETQYF.